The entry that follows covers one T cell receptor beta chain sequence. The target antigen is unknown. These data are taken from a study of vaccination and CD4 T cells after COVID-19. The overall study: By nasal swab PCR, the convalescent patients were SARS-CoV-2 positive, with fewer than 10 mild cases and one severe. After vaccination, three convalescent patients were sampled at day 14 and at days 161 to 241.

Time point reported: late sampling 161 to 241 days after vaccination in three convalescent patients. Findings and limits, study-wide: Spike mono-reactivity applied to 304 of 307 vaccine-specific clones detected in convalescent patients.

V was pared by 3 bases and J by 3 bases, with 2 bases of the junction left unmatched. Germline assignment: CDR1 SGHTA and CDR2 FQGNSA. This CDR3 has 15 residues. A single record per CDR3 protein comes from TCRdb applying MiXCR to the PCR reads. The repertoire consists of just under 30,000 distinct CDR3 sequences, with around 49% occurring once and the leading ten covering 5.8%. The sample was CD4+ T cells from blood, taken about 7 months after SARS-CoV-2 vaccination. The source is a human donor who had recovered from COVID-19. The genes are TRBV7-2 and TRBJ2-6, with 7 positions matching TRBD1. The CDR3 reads CASSFTGVGANVLTF. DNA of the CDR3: TGTGCCAGCAGCTTCACAGGGGTTGGGGCCAACGTCCTGACTTTC.